This T cell receptor (beta chain) was identified during a study of blood T cell repertoires in COVID-19. Across the study: The cDNA or gDNA used as material had been derived from T cells, B-cell-depleted T cells, or PBMCs.

CDR3 length equals 16 residues. CDR1 and CDR2 (germline): SGHRS, YFSETQ. The V gene end was trimmed by 2 bases and the J gene end by 4 bases; junction bases not matched to a gene: 5. Recruited during active infection, patients (from Seattle) were subsequently followed longitudinally. Sequencing used immunoSEQ multiplex PCR; TCRdb keeps in-frame clones, though not all of them. This sample carries approximately 110,000 clones, roughly 90% of them seen once, and the ten largest clones take just over 2%. The chain is built from TRBV5-1 and TRBJ2-1, with 11 bases fitting TRBD2. The sample consisted of peripheral blood. The receptor was derived from a man between 45 and 60 years old with COVID-19, enrolled during active disease. CDR3 loop: CASSFGGLAEYNEQFF. CDR3 DNA sequence: TGCGCCAGCAGCTTTGGGGGACTAGCGGAATACAATGAGCAGTTCTTC.